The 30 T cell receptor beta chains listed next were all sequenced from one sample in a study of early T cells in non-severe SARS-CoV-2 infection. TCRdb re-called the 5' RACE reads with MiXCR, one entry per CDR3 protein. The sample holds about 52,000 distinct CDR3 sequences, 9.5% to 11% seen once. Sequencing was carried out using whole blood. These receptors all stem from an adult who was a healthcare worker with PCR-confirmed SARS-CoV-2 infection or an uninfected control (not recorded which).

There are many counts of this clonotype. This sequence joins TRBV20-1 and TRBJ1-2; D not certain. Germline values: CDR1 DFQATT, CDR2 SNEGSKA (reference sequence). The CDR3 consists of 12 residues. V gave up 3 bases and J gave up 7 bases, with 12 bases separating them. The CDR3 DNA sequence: TGCAGTGCTAGGCTCACACAAGGTGGCTACACCTTC. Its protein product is CSARLTQGGYTF.

CDR3: CASSLIERHKAFF. In DNA form, the CDR3 reads TGTGCCAGCAGCCTCATAGAGCGACACAAAGCTTTCTTT. The chain carries TRBV5-6 and TRBJ1-1, with unresolved D. Germline V CDR1 and CDR2: SGHDT, YYEEEE. V gave up 4 bases and J gave up 9 bases, with 16 bases separating them. The CDR3 spans 13 residues.

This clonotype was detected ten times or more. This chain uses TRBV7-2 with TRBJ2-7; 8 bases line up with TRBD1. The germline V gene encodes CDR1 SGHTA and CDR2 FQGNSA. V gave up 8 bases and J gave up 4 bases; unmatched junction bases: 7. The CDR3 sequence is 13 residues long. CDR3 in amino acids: CASSRDRMYEQYF. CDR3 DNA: TGTGCCAGCTCCCGGGACAGGATGTACGAGCAGTACTTC.

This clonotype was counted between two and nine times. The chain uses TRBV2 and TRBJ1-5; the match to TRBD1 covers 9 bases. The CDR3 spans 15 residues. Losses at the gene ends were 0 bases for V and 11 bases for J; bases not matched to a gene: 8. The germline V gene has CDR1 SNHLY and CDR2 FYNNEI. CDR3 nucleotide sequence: TGTGCCAGCAGTGAAGCGCTTGGGACAGGGATGACCCAGCATTTT. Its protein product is CASSEALGTGMTQHF.

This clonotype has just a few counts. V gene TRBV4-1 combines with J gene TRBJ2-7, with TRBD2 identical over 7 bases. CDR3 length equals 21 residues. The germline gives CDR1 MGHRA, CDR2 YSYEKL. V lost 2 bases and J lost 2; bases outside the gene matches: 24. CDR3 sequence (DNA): TGCGCCAGCAGCCAACCGAAACTACTAGCGAACCGTCATCTTACCCCCTACGAGCAGTACTTC. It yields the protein CASSQPKLLANRHLTPYEQYF.

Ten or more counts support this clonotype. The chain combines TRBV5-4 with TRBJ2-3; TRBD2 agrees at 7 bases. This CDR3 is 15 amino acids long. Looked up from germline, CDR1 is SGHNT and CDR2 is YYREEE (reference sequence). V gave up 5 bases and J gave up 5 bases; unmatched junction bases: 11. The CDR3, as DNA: TGTGCCAGCAGTCCCAGGGAGGGGCTGGGAGATACGCAGTATTTT. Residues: CASSPREGLGDTQYF.

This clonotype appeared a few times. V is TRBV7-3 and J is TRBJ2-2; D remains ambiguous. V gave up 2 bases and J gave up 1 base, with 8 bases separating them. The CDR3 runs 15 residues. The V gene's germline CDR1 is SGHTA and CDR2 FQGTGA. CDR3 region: CASSLGPQNTGELFF. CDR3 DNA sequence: TGTGCCAGCAGCTTAGGGCCCCAGAACACCGGGGAGCTGTTTTTT. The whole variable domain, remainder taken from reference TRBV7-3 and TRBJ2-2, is GAGVSQTPSNKVTEKGKYVELRCDPISGHTALYWYRQSLGQGPEFLIYFQGTGAADDSGLPNDRFFAVRPEGSVSTLKIQRTERGDSAVYLCASSLGPQNTGELFFGEGSRLTVL.

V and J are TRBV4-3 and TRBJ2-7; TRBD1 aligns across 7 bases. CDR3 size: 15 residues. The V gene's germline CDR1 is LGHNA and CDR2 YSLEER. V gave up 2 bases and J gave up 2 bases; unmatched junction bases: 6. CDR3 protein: CASSQTDRAAYEQYF. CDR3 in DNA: TGCGCCAGCAGCCAAACCGACAGGGCGGCCTACGAGCAGTACTTC.

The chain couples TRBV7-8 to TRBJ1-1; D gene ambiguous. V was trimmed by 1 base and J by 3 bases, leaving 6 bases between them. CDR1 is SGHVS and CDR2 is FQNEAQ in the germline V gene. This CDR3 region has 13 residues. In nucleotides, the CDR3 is TGTGCCAGCAGCTTAGAGCTGCACACTGAAGCTTTCTTT. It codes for CASSLELHTEAFF. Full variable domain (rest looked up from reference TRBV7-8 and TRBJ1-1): GAGVSQSPRYKVAKRGQDVALRCDPISGHVSLFWYQQALGQGPEFLTYFQNEAQLDKSGLPSDRFFAERPEGSVSTLKIQRTQQEDSAVYLCASSLELHTEAFFGQGTRLTVV.

CDR3 bases: TGCGCCAGCAGCACGGCACCAGGCAGTACGATTTACGAGCAGTACTTC. Its protein is CASSTAPGSTIYEQYF. The chain combines TRBV5-1 with TRBJ2-7; no definite D call. Per the germline V gene, CDR1 is SGHRS and CDR2 is YFSETQ. With 4 bases removed from V and 4 bases from J, the gap between germline ends came to 21 bases. The CDR3 sequence is 16 residues long.

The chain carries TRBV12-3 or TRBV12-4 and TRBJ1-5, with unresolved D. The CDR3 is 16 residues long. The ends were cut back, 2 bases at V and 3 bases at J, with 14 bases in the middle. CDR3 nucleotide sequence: TGTGCCAGCAGTTTATACGATCAGAGGGACAATCAGCCCCAGCATTTT. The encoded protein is CASSLYDQRDNQPQHF.

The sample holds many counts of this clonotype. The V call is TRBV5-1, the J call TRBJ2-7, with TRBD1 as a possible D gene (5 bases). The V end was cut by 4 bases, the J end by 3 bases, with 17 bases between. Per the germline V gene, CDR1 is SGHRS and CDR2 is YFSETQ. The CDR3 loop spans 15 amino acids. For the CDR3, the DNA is TGCGCCAGCAGCCCTTCCGTGACAGAGAGCTACGAGCAGTACTTC. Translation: CASSPSVTESYEQYF.

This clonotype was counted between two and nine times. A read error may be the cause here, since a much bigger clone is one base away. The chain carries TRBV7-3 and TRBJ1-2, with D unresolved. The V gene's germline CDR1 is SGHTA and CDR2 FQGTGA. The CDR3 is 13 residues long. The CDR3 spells CVSSPSAGLGYTF. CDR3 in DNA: TGTGTCAGCAGCCCGAGTGCAGGTCTTGGCTACACCTTC.

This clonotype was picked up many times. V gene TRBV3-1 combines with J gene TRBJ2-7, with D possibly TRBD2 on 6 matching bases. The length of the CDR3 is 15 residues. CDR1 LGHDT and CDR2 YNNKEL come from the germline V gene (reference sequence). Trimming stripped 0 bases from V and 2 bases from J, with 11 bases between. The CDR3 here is CASSQDVWGAYEQYF. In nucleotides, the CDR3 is TGTGCCAGCAGCCAAGATGTTTGGGGGGCCTACGAGCAGTACTTC.

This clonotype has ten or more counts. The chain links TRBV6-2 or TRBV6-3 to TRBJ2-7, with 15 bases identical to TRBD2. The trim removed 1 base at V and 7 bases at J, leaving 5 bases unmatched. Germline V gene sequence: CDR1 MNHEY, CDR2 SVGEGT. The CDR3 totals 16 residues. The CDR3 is CASSYWTSGRAVEQYF. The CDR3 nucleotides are TGTGCCAGCAGTTACTGGACTAGCGGGAGGGCCGTTGAGCAGTACTTC.

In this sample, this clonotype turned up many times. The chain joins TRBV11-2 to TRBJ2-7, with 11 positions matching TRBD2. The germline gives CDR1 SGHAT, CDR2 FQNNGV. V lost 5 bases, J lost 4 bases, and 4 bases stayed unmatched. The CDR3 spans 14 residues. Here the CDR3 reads CASSIRLAGYEQYF. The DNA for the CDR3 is TGTGCCAGCAGCATAAGACTAGCGGGGTACGAGCAGTACTTC.

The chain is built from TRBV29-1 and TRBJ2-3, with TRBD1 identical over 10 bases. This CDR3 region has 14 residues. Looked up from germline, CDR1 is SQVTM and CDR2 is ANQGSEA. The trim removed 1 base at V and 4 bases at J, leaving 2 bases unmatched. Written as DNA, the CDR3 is TGCAGCGTTGAAGGGACAGGGGGACCAGATACGCAGTATTTT. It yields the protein CSVEGTGGPDTQYF.

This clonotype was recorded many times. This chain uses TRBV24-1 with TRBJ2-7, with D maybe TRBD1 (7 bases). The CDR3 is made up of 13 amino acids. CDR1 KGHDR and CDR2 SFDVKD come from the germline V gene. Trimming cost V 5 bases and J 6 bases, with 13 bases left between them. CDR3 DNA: TGTGCCACCAGTGCCTACAGGGGAGGCGAGCAGTACTTC. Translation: CATSAYRGGEQYF.

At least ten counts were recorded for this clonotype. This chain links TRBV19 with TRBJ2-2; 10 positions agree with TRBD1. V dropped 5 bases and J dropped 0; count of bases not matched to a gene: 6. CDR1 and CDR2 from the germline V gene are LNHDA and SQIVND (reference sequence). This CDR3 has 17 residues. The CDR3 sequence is CASSGGTGAPNTGELFF. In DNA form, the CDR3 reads TGTGCCAGTAGTGGGGGGACAGGGGCCCCGAACACCGGGGAGCTGTTTTTT.

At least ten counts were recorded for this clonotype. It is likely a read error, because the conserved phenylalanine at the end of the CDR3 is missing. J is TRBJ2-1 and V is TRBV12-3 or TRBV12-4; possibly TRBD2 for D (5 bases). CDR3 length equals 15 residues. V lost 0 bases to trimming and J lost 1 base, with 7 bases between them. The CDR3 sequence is CASSLASGSYNEQFL. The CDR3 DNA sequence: TGTGCCAGCAGTTTAGCAAGCGGTTCCTACAATGAGCAGTTCTTG.

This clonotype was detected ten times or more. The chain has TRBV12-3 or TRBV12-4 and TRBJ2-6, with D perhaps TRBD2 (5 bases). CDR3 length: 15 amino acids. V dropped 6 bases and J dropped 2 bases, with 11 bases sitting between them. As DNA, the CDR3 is TGTGCCAGCAGACTTGCGGGTGCTGGGGCCAACGTCCTGACTTTC. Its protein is CASRLAGAGANVLTF.

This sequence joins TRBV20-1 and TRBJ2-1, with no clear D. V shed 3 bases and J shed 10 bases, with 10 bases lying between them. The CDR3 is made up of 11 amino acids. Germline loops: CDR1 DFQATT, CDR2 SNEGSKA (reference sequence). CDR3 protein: CSASRMGEQFF. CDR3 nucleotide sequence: TGCAGTGCTAGTCGGATGGGGGAGCAGTTCTTC.

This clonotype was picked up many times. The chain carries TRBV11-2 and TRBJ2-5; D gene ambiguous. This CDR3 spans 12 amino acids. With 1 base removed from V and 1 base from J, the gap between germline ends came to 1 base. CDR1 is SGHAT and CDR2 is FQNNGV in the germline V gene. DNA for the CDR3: TGTGCCAGCAGCTTAGCCCAAGAGACCCAGTACTTC. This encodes CASSLAQETQYF.

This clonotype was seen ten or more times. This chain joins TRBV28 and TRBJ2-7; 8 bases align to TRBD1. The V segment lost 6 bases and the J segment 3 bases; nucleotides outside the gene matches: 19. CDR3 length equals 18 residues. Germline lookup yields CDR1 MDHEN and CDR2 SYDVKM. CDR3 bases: TGTGCCAGCAGCCTACCCCCCGGGGGACAGGTCAGAGACTACGAGCAGTACTTC. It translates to CASSLPPGGQVRDYEQYF.

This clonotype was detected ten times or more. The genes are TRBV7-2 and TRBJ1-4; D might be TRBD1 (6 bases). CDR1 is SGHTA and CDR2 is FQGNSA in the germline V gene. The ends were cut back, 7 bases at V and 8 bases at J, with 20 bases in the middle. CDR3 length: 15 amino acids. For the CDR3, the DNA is TGTGCCAGCAAGGCCTCCGGGACACGGGGCGAAAAACTGTTTTTT. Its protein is CASKASGTRGEKLFF.

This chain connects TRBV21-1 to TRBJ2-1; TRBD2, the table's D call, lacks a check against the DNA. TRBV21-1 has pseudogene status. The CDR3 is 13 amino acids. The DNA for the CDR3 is TGTGCCAGCAAGCGGGCTAGCGGCAATGAGCAGTTCTTC. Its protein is CASKRASGNEQFF.

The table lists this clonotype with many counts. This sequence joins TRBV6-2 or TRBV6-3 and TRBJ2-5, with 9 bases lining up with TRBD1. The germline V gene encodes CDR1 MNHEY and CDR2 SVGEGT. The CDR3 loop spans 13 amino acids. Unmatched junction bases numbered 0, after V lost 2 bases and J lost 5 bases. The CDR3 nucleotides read TGTGCCAGCAGTTACGACAGGGGGGAGACCCAGTACTTC. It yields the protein CASSYDRGETQYF.

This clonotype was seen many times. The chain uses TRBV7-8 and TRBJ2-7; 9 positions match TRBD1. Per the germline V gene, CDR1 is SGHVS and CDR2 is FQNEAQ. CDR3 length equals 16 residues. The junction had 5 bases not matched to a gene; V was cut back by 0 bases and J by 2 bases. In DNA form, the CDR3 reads TGTGCCAGCAGCTTAGCGATGAACAGGGGGCCCTACGAGCAGTACTTC. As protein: CASSLAMNRGPYEQYF.

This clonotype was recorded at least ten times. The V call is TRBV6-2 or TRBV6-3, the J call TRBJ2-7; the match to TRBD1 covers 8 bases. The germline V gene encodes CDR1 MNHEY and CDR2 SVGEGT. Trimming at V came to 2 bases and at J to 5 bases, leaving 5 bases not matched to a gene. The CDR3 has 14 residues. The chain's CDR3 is CASSYRTGFDEQYF. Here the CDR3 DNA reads TGTGCCAGCAGTTACCGGACAGGGTTCGACGAGCAGTACTTC.

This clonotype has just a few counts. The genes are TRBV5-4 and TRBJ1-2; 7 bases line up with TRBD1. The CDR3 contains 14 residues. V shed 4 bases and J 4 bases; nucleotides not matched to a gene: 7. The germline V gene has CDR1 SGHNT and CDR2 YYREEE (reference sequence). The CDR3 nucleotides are TGTGCCAGCAGCATCCGGGACAGCCTCTATGGCTACACCTTC. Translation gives CASSIRDSLYGYTF.